In this sample, the clone carrying this TCR beta chain turned up once. The data originate from a study of radiotherapy plus CTLA-4 blockade in lung cancer. Across the study: Objective responses were seen in roughly 20% of patients, disease control in 25% to 35%.

Data came from immunoSEQ multiplex PCR; TCRdb stores just in-frame clones and leaves some out. The sample has 95,000 to 150,000 clones, about 90% seen once. The receptor comes from a human donor with non-small cell lung cancer that progressed on radiotherapy plus ipilimumab. The input for sequencing was peripheral blood, taken from a patient treated with radiotherapy plus ipilimumab.

This chain's CDR3 is CASSQTGTSGSTDTQYF. The DNA of the CDR3 is TGTGCCAGCAGCCAGACCGGGACTAGCGGGAGCACAGATACGCAGTATTTT. This chain links TRBV11-2 with TRBJ2-3; 12 nucleotides match TRBD2. V was clipped by 5 bases and J by 0 bases; unmatched bases: 6. The germline V gene encodes CDR1 SGHAT and CDR2 FQNNGV. The CDR3 is 17 residues long.